This section outlines one TCR beta chain sequence together with its context. As yet, its antigen is unknown. The sample comes from a study of T cells in pancreatic ductal adenocarcinoma. This CDR3 spans 16 amino acids. Looked up from germline, CDR1 is MNHEY and CDR2 is SMNVEV (reference sequence). V was shortened by 5 bases and J by 0 bases, with 11 bases between the two germline ends. TCRdb's table, derived via immunoSEQ multiplex PCR, lists solely in-frame clones and lacks some. Counted here are about 17,000 clones, around nine tenths occurring once; the ten biggest clones make up about 0.94%. No neoadjuvant therapy was given to the selected pancreatic ductal adenocarcinoma patients before their surgery. Study findings and constraints: Mean clonality was about 0.12 in tumors and about 0.07 in blood, not significantly different. The resected cohort was biased toward the minority with early-stage disease. Comparisons of tumor and blood clonality may show falsely lower tumor diversity. Tumor samples had fewer productive templates and about 8-fold fewer unique clonotypes than blood.

This receptor was taken from a human donor with pancreatic ductal adenocarcinoma. The sequenced material came from PBMCs. This rearrangement joins TRBV27 to TRBJ1-6; maybe TRBD1 (5 bases). The CDR3 region is CASSIRVSSYNSPLHF. CDR3 sequence (DNA): TGTGCCAGCAGTATCAGGGTTAGCTCCTATAATTCACCCCTCCACTTT.